Listed here are 14 T cell receptor beta chains from one sample, sequenced in a study of lymphopenia after photon versus proton radiotherapy. The data were produced by immunoSEQ multiplex PCR, yet TCRdb's version contains in-frame clones alone and is incomplete. Of around 22,000 clones listed, roughly 82% were seen once; the top ten hold about 23%. This specimen consisted of peripheral blood, obtained from a patient treated with photon-based radiotherapy. These receptors came from a man aged 35-49 years with gastric cancer.

V is TRBV21-1 and J is TRBJ1-1. TRBV21-1 is flagged as a pseudogene. The CDR3 is 16 residues long. The CDR3 is CASSRPGRTMNTEAFF. The CDR3 DNA sequence: TGTGCCAGCAGCAGACCGGGACGGACCATGAACACTGAAGCTTTCTTT.

This chain connects TRBV15 to TRBJ2-3; D possibly uses TRBD1 or TRBD2 (5 bases each). Trimming left V 5 bases short and J 0 bases short, with 15 bases between. The CDR3 is 16 amino acids. Germline values: CDR1 LNHNV, CDR2 YYDKDF (reference sequence). This CDR3 is CATSFRDLFSTDTQYF. The CDR3 nucleotides read TGTGCCACCAGCTTCCGGGACCTTTTTAGCACAGATACGCAGTATTTT.

Only a few counts were recorded for this clone. The V and J genes are TRBV4-1 and TRBJ1-5, with no clear D. From germline, CDR1 is MGHRA and CDR2 YSYEKL. The CDR3 spans 13 residues. The V gene lost 0 bases and the J gene lost 5 bases, with 5 bases spanning the gap. Here the CDR3 DNA reads TGCGCCAGCAGCCAAGATATGGATCAGCCCCAGCATTTT. Amino acids: CASSQDMDQPQHF.

The chain employs TRBV2 and TRBJ2-1; 10 bases map to TRBD1. Germline V gene data show CDR1 as SNHLY and CDR2 as FYNNEI. This CDR3 has 13 residues. V was pared by 8 bases and J by 4 bases, with 2 bases of the junction left unmatched. CDR3 DNA sequence: TGTGCCAGCTGGGGACAGGGGTACAATGAGCAGTTCTTC. This codes for CASWGQGYNEQFF.

The rearrangement uses TRBV18 and TRBJ2-3; 7 nucleotides match TRBD2. Germline V gene data show CDR1 as KGHSH and CDR2 as LQKENI. The CDR3 runs 15 residues. V lost 3 bases and J lost 1; bases outside the gene matches: 4. The CDR3, as DNA: TGTGCCAGCTCACCGGGCGGGGGAGGCACAGATACGCAGTATTTT. This gives the protein CASSPGGGGTDTQYF.

The genes are TRBV19 and TRBJ1-1; 12 bases align to TRBD1. This CDR3 contains 16 residues. Germline CDR1 reads LNHDA; CDR2 reads SQIVND (reference sequence). Unmatched junction bases numbered 7, after V lost 3 bases and J lost 5 bases. The CDR3 DNA sequence: TGTGCCAGTAGTATTCTGGGACAGGGGGCGCGGACTGAAGCTTTCTTT. Translation gives CASSILGQGARTEAFF.

This clone has a handful of counts. The V gene is TRBV5-5, the J gene TRBJ2-3, with unresolved D. Between the trimmed V and J ends, which lost 0 bases and 4 bases, there was a span of 12 bases. The CDR3 is made up of 15 amino acids. Germline V gives CDR1 SGHKS, CDR2 YYEKEE (reference sequence). The CDR3 spells CASSLVPTLADTQYF. The CDR3 DNA is TGTGCCAGCAGCTTGGTCCCGACGTTGGCAGATACGCAGTATTTT.

The J gene is TRBJ1-2, the V gene TRBV5-1; TRBD1 might be the D (6 bases). The CDR3 contains 12 residues. Germline V gives CDR1 SGHRS, CDR2 YFSETQ. V was pared by 0 bases and J by 7 bases, with 7 bases between. DNA for the CDR3: TGCGCCAGCAGCTTGGACAGGGCTGGCTACACCTTC. Translation gives CASSLDRAGYTF.

The J gene is TRBJ2-1, the V gene TRBV7-3; 9 bases are a match to TRBD1. V was clipped by 4 bases and J by 3 bases; unmatched bases: 7. This CDR3 spans 16 amino acids. Germline V gene sequence: CDR1 SGHTA, CDR2 FQGTGA. In DNA, the CDR3 is TGTGCCAGCAGCTCCACATCGGGACAGGGCTACAATGAGCAGTTCTTC. Protein sequence: CASSSTSGQGYNEQFF.

This clone was seen more than once but under ten times. V and J are TRBV7-9 and TRBJ1-3, with D maybe TRBD1 (5 bases). Looked up from germline, CDR1 is SEHNR and CDR2 is FQNEAQ (reference sequence). The CDR3 consists of 12 residues. V was clipped by 8 bases and J by 3 bases, with 8 bases between them. The CDR3 sequence: CASPGGGNTIYF. The CDR3 region has the DNA TGTGCCAGCCCTGGGGGTGGAAACACCATATATTTT. Based on the CDR3 plus reference TRBV7-9 and TRBJ1-3, the full variable domain is DTGVSQNPRHKITKRGQNVTFRCDPISEHNRLYWYRQTLGQGPEFLTYFQNEAQLEKSRLLSDRFSAERPKGSFSTLEIQRTEQGDSAMYLCASPGGGNTIYFGEGSWLTVV.

This clone was detected only a few times. The chain uses TRBV28 and TRBJ2-5, with no clear D. The CDR3 is 14 amino acids. V was clipped by 2 bases and J by 1 base, with 8 bases between them. Germline V CDR1 and CDR2: MDHEN, SYDVKM. Here the CDR3 reads CASSLNGPQETQYF. In nucleotides, the CDR3 is TGTGCCAGCAGTTTAAACGGACCCCAAGAGACCCAGTACTTC.

The rearrangement uses TRBV7-2 and TRBJ1-1; D unresolved. Trimming took 4 bases from V and 8 from J, leaving 8 bases between them. The CDR3 extends over 11 amino acids. Germline V gives CDR1 SGHTA, CDR2 FQGNSA. CDR3 nucleotides: TGTGCCAGCAGCTCCCTCGCAGAAGCTTTCTTT. Encoded protein: CASSSLAEAFF.

The genes are TRBV7-9 and TRBJ2-7, with 9 bases that match TRBD1. Germline-derived CDR1 and CDR2 are SEHNR and FQNEAQ (reference sequence). Losses at the gene ends were 5 bases for V and 3 bases for J; bases not matched to a gene: 14. The CDR3 runs 17 residues. CDR3 in amino acids: CASSIESPGTGNYEQYF. CDR3 in DNA: TGTGCCAGCAGCATAGAAAGTCCCGGGACAGGGAACTACGAGCAGTACTTC.

V usage is TRBV5-4 and J usage is TRBJ1-1, with 11 nucleotides matching TRBD1. V lost 5 bases and J lost 3; bases outside the gene matches: 3. In germline, CDR1 is SGHNT, CDR2 YYREEE (reference sequence). CDR3 length equals 14 residues. The CDR3 nucleotides are TGTGCCAGCAGTTGGGGACAGGGGGACACTGAAGCTTTCTTT. Protein sequence: CASSWGQGDTEAFF.